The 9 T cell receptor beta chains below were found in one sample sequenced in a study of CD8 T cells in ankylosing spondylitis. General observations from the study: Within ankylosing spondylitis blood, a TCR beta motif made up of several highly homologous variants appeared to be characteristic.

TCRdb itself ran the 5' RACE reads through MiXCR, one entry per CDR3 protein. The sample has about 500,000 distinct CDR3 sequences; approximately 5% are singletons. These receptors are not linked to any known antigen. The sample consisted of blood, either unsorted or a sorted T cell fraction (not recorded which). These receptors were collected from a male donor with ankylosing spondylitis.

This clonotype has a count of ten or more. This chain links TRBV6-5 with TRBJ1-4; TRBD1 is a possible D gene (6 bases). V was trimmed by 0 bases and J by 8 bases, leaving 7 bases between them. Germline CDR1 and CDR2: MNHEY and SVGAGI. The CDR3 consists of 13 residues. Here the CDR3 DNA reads TGTGCCAGCAGTTACTCCGACAGGGAAAAACTGTTTTTT. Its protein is CASSYSDREKLFF.

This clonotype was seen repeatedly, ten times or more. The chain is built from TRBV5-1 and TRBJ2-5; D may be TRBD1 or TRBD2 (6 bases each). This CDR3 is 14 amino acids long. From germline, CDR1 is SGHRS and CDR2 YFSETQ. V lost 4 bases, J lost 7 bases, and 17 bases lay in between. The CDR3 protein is CASSRGTQGGTQYF. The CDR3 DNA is TGCGCCAGCAGCCGGGGGACTCAAGGGGGGACCCAGTACTTC.

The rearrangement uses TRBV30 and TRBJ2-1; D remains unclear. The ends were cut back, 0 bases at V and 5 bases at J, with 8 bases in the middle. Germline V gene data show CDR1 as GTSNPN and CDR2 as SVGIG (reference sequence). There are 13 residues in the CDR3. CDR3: CAWSVKGHNEQFF. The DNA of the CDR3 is TGTGCCTGGAGTGTAAAAGGGCACAATGAGCAGTTCTTC.

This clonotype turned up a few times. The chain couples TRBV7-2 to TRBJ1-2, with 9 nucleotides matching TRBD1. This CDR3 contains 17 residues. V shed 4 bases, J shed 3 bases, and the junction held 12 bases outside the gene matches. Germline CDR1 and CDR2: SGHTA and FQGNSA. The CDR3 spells CASSYPGQGPYDYGYTF. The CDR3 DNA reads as TGTGCCAGCAGCTATCCGGGACAGGGACCATACGACTATGGCTACACCTTC.

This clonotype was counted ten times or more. This chain's CDR3 is CASSRSGRDTEAFF. CDR3 nucleotides: TGCGCCAGCAGCCGGTCGGGAAGGGACACTGAAGCTTTCTTT. The chain combines TRBV5-1 with TRBJ1-1; no clear D gene. V lost 4 bases, J lost 3 bases, and 13 bases lay in between. Germline CDR1 is SGHRS and CDR2 is YFSETQ. This CDR3 is 14 amino acids long.

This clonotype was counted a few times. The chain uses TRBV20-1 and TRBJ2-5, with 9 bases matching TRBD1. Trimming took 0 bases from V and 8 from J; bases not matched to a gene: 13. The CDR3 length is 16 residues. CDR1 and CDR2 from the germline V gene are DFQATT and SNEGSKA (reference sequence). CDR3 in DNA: TGCAGTGCTAGAGATCGGCGGACAGGGGCCGCGGGAACCCAGTACTTC. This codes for CSARDRRTGAAGTQYF.

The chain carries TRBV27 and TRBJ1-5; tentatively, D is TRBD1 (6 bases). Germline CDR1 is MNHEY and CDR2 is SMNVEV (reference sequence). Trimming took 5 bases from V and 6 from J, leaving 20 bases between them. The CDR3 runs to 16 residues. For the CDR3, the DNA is TGTGCCAGCAGTCGCCCCCCAGGACAGAACATTCAGCCCCAGCATTTT. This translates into CASSRPPGQNIQPQHF.

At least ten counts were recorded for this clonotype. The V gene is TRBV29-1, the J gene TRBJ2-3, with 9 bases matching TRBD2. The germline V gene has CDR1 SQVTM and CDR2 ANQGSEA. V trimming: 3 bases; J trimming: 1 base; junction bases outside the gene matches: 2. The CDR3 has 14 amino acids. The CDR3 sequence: CSVDSSGGTDTQYF. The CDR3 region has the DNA TGCAGCGTTGATTCTAGCGGGGGCACAGATACGCAGTATTTT.

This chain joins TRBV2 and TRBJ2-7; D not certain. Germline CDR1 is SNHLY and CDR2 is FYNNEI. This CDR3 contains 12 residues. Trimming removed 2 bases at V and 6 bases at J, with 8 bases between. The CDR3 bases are TGTGCCAGCAGTGAATTCGGCCGCGAGCAGTACTTC. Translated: CASSEFGREQYF.